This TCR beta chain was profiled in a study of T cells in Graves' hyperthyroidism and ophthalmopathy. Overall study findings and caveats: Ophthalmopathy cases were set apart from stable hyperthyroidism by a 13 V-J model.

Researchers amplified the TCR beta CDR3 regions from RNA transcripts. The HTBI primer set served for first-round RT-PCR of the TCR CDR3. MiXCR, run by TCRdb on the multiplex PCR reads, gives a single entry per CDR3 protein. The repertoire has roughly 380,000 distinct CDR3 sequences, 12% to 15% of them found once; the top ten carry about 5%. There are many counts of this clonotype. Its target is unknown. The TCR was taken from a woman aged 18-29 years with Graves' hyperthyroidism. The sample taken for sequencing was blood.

CDR3 in DNA: TGCGCCAGCAGCAAGATCGTGGACCGACGGCCAGATACGCAGTATTTT. Protein product: CASSKIVDRRPDTQYF. The chain carries TRBV5-1 and TRBJ2-3; D call uncertain. Between the trimmed V and J ends, which lost 4 bases and 4 bases, there was a span of 19 bases. CDR3 size: 16 residues. Per the germline V gene, CDR1 is SGHRS and CDR2 is YFSETQ.